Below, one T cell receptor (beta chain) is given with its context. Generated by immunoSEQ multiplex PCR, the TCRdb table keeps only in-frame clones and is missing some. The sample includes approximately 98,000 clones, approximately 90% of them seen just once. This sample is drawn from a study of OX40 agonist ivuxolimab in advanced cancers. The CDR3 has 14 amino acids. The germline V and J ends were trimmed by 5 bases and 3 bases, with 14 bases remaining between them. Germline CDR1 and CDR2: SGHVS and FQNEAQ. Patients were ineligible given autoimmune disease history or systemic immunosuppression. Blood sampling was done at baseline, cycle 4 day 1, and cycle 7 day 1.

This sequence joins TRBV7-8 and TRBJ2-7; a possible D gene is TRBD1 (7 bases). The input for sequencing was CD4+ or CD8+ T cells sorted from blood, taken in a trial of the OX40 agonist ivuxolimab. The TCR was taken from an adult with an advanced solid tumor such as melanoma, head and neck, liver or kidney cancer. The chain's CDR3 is CASSRVQGGYEQYF. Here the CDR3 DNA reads TGTGCCAGCAGCCGCGTCCAGGGGGGCTACGAGCAGTACTTC.